Following are 3 T cell receptor beta chains from one sample sequenced in a study of shared clonotypes between healthy human individuals. Naivety among CD8 cells was defined by CD45RO negativity and positive CCR7 selection, thereby excluding terminally differentiated effector memory CD45RA+ cells. The protocol was immunoSEQ multiplex PCR, while the TCRdb copy is restricted to in-frame clones and leaves out a portion. Counted here are roughly 2.1 million clones, about 93% occurring once; the ten biggest clones make up more than 1.5%. Sequencing used naive CD8+ T cells from PBMCs. The receptors come from a man aged 18-30 years in good health. Some clones in this sample may be carry-over from other donors' samples.

Turning to this clone: The same CDR3 is also encoded by other DNA sequences in this sample. The CDR3 protein is CASRAGGQETQYF. CDR3 bases: TGTGCCAGCAGGGCGGGAGGGCAAGAGACCCAGTACTTC. This chain links TRBV7-9 with TRBJ2-5, with 9 bases identical to TRBD2. J lost 2 bases, V lost 6 bases, and 1 base had no gene match. Looked up from germline, CDR1 is SEHNR and CDR2 is FQNEAQ (reference sequence). The CDR3 consists of 13 residues.

The rearrangement joins TRBV30 to TRBJ2-1; 9 positions agree with TRBD1. CDR1 and CDR2 from the germline V gene are GTSNPN and SVGIG (reference sequence). The V and J ends lost 2 bases and 7 bases, in that order; junction bases with no gene match: 6. The CDR3 covers 14 residues. The CDR3: CAWSSGTGKNEQFF. The CDR3 region has the DNA TGTGCCTGGAGTTCCGGGACAGGGAAGAATGAGCAGTTCTTC.

This sequence joins TRBV13 and TRBJ2-7; TRBD2 might be the D (5 bases). The CDR3 runs to 15 residues. Between the trimmed V and J ends, which lost 1 base and 0 bases, there was a span of 10 bases. CDR1 is PRHDT, CDR2 FYEKMQ, per germline (reference sequence). The CDR3 bases are TGTGCCAGCAGCTTAGCTCAGCGGCACTCCTACGAGCAGTACTTC. Its protein product is CASSLAQRHSYEQYF. The entire variable domain, with the rest obtained from reference TRBV13 and TRBJ2-7, is as follows: AAGVIQSPRHLIKEKRETATLKCYPIPRHDTVYWYQQGPGQDPQFLISFYEKMQSDKGSIPDRFSAQQFSDYHSELNMSSLELGDSALYFCASSLAQRHSYEQYFGPGTRLTVT.